The clone carrying this T cell receptor beta chain was seen repeatedly, ten times or more. The antigen is undetermined. The data were obtained in a study of CD8 T cells in ankylosing spondylitis. Study-wide results and limits: In the blood and synovial fluid of reactive arthritis, some motif variants had been previously reported. Characteristic of ankylosing spondylitis blood, it appeared, was a TCR beta motif comprising eight highly homologous variants. From matched ankylosing spondylitis synovial fluid, disease-linked clones were reportedly recovered at significantly enriched levels.

The trim removed 4 bases at V and 2 bases at J, leaving 4 bases unmatched. Looked up from germline, CDR1 is SGHRS and CDR2 is YFSETQ. This CDR3 has 14 residues. TCRdb analysed the 5' RACE reads with MiXCR anew, one entry per CDR3 protein. The sample carries 300,000 to 400,000 distinct CDR3 sequences, around a tenth recorded once. This TCR came from a female donor with ankylosing spondylitis or in good health (not recorded which). V usage is TRBV5-1 and J usage is TRBJ2-3, with 7 bases aligning to TRBD2. The specimen was blood, either unsorted or a sorted T cell fraction (not recorded which). DNA for the CDR3: TGCGCCAGCAGCCGGGGACTAAACACAGATACGCAGTATTTT. Its translation is CASSRGLNTDTQYF.